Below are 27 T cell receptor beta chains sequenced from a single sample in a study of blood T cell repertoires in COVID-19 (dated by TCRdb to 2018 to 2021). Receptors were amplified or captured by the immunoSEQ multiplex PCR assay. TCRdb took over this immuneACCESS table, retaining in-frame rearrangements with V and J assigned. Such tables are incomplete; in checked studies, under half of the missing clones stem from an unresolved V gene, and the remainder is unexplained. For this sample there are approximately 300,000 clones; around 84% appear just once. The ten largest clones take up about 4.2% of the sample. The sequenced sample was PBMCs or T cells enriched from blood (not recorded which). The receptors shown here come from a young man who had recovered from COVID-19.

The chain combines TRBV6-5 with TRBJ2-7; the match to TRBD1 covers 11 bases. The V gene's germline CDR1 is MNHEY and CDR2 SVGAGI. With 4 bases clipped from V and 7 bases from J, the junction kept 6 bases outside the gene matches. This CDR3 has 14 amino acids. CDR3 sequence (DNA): TGTGCCAGCAGTTCCCGGGACAGGGGGAGAGAGCAGTACTTC. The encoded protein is CASSSRDRGREQYF.

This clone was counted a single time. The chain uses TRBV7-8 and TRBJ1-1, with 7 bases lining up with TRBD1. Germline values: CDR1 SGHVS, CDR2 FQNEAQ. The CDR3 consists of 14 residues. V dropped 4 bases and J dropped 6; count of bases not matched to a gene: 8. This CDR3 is CASSSRQGFAEAFF. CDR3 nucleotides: TGTGCCAGCAGCTCGAGACAGGGTTTCGCTGAAGCTTTCTTT.

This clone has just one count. The CDR3 loop reads CASTRGSSGGPTDTQYF. In DNA form, the CDR3 reads TGCGCCAGCACCCGAGGCTCTAGCGGAGGCCCAACAGATACGCAGTATTTT. The rearrangement links TRBV5-1 to TRBJ2-3, with 7 bases identical to TRBD2. This CDR3 has 17 residues. The ends lost 6 bases at V and 3 bases at J; junction bases unmatched: 16. The germline gives CDR1 SGHRS, CDR2 YFSETQ.

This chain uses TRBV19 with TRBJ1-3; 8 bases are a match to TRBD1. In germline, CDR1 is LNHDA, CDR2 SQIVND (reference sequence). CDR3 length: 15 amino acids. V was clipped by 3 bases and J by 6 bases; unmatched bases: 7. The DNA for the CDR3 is TGTGCCAGTAGTATCAGGCCAGGGGGCTTAAACACCATATATTTT. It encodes CASSIRPGGLNTIYF.

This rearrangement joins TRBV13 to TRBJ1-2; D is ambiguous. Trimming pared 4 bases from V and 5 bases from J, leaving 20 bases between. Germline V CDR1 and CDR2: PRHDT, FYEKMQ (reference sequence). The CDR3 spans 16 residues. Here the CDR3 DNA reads TGTGCCAGCAGCTCCCACGGCAGGCCGCAGATTTATGGCTACACCTTC. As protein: CASSSHGRPQIYGYTF.

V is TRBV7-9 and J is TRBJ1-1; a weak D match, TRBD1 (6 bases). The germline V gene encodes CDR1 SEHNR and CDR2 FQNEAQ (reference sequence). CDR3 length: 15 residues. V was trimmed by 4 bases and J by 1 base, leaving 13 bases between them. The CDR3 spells CASSYGRGANTEAFF. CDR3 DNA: TGTGCCAGCAGCTATGGCAGGGGTGCGAACACTGAAGCTTTCTTT. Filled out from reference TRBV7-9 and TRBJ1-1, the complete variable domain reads DTGVSQNPRHKITKRGQNVTFRCDPISEHNRLYWYRQTLGQGPEFLTYFQNEAQLEKSRLLSDRFSAERPKGSFSTLEIQRTEQGDSAMYLCASSYGRGANTEAFFGQGTRLTVV.

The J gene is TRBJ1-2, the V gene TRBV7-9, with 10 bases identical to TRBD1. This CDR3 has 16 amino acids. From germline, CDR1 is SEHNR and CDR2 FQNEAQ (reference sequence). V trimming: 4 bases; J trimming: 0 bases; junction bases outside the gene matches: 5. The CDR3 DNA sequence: TGTGCCAGCAGCTCGCCGGGACAGGGGACTAACTATGGCTACACCTTC. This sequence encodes CASSSPGQGTNYGYTF.

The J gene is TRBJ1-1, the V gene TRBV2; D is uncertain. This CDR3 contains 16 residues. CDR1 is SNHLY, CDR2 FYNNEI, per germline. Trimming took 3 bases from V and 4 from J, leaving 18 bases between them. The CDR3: CASSEPPSSRSTEAFF. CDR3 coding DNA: TGTGCCAGCAGTGAGCCCCCGAGTAGTAGGAGCACTGAAGCTTTCTTT.

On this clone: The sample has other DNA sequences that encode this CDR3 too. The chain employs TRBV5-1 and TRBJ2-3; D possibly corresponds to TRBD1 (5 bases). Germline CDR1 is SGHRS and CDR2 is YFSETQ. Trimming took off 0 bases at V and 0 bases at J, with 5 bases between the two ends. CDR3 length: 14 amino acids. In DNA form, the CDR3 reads TGCGCCAGCAGCTTGGGACAGAGCACAGATACGCAGTATTTT. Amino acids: CASSLGQSTDTQYF.

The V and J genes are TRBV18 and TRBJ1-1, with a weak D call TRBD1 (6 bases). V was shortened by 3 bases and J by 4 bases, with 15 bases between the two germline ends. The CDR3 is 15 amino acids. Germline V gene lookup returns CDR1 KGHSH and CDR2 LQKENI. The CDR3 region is CASSPPGQSITEAFF. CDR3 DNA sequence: TGTGCCAGCTCACCCCCCGGACAGTCGATCACTGAAGCTTTCTTT.

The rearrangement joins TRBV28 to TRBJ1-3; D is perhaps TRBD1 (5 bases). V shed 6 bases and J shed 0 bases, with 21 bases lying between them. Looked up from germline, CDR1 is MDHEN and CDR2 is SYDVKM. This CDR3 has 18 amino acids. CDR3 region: CASSLISQAISSGNTIYF. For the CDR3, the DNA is TGTGCCAGCAGCCTAATTTCACAGGCAATAAGCTCTGGAAACACCATATATTTT.

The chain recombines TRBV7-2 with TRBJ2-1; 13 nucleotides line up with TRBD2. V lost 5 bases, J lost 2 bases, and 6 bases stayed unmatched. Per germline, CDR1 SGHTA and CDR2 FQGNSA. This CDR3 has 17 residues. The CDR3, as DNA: TGTGCCAGCAGCACCCGTGGACTAGCGGGGGCCTACAATGAGCAGTTCTTC. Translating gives CASSTRGLAGAYNEQFF.

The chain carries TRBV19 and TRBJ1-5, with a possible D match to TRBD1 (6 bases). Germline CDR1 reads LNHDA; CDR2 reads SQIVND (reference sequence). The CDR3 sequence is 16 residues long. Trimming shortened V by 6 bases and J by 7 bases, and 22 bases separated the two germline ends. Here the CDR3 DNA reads TGTGCCAGTAGAGCGGGAGGGGGGGCCCGGGACCAGCCCCAGCATTTT. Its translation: CASRAGGGARDQPQHF.

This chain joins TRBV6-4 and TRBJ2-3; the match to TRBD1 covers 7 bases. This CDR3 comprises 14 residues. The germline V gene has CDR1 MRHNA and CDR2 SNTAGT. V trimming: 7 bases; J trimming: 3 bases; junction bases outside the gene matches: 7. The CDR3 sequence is CASKRTGGTDTQYF. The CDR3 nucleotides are TGTGCCAGCAAGAGGACAGGTGGGACAGATACGCAGTATTTT.

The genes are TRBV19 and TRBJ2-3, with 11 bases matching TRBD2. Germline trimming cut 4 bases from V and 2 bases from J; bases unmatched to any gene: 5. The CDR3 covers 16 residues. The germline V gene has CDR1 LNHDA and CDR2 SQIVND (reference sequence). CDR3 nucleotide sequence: TGTGCCAGTAGTAGAATAGCGGGAGGGCCCACAGATACGCAGTATTTT. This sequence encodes CASSRIAGGPTDTQYF.

The CDR3 DNA reads as TGTGCCAGCTCACCATATGGAGAATACGAGCAGTACTTC. Protein sequence: CASSPYGEYEQYF. The chain carries TRBV18 and TRBJ2-7, with D unresolved. The CDR3 is 13 residues long. V was cut by 2 bases and J by 4 bases, with 9 bases left in between. The germline V gene has CDR1 KGHSH and CDR2 LQKENI. Drawing the rest from reference TRBV18 and TRBJ2-7, the complete variable domain is NAGVMQNPRHLVRRRGQEARLRCSPMKGHSHVYWYRQLPEEGLKFMVYLQKENIIDESGMPKERFSAEFPKEGPSILRIQQVVRGDSAAYFCASSPYGEYEQYFGPGTRLTVT.

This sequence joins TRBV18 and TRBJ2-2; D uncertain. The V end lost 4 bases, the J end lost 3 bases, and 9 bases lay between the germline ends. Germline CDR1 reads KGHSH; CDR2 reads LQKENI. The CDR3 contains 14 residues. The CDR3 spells CASSLLLDTGELFF. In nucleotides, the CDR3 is TGTGCCAGCTCACTCCTACTTGACACCGGGGAGCTGTTTTTT. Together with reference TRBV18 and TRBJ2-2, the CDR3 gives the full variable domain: NAGVMQNPRHLVRRRGQEARLRCSPMKGHSHVYWYRQLPEEGLKFMVYLQKENIIDESGMPKERFSAEFPKEGPSILRIQQVVRGDSAAYFCASSLLLDTGELFFGEGSRLTVL.

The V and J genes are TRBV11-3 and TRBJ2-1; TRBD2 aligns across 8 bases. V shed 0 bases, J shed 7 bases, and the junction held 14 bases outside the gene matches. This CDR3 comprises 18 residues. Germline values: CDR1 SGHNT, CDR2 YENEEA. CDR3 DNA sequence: TGTGCCAGCAGCTTAGACATCATCGGGGGACTAGTTCATAATGAGCAGTTCTTC. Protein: CASSLDIIGGLVHNEQFF.

The CDR3 here is CASRRASGAKNIQYF. In nucleotides, the CDR3 is TGTGCCAGCCGACGGGCCTCAGGGGCCAAAAACATTCAGTACTTC. The chain carries TRBV6-5 and TRBJ2-4, with D maybe TRBD1 (5 bases). The germline V and J ends were trimmed by 8 bases and 1 base, with 15 bases remaining between them. The CDR3 covers 15 residues. Germline CDR1 reads MNHEY; CDR2 reads SVGAGI.

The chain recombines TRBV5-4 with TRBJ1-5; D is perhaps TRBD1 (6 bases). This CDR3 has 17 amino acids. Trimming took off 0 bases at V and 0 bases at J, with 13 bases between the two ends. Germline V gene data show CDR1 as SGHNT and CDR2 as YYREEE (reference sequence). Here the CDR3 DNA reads TGTGCCAGCAGCTTGGAGGCCGCAGGGGTTAGCAATCAGCCCCAGCATTTT. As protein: CASSLEAAGVSNQPQHF.

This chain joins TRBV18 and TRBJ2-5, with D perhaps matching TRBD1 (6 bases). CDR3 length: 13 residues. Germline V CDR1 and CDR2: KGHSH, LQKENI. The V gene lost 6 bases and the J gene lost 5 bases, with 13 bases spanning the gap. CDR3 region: CASSLDQGETQYF. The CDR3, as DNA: TGTGCCAGCTCCTTAGACCAGGGGGAGACCCAGTACTTC.

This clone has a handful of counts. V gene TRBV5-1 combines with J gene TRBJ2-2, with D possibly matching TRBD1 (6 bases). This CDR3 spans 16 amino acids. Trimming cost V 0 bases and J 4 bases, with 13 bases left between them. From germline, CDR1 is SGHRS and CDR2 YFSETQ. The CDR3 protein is CASSLVGGSATGELFF. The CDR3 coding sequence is TGCGCCAGCAGCTTGGTAGGGGGTTCGGCCACCGGGGAGCTGTTTTTT.

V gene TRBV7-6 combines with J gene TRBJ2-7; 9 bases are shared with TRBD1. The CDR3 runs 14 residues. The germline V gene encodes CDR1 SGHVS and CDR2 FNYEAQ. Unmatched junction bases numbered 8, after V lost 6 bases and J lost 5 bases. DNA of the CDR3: TGTGCCAGCAGTTTACAGGGGGCTCAAGACGAGCAGTACTTC. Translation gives CASSLQGAQDEQYF.

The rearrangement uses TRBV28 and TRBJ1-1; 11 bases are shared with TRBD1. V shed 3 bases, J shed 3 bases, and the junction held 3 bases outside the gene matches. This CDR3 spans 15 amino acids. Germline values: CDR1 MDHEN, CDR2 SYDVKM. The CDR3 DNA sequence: TGTGCCAGCAGTTTTAGGGGACAGGGGGACACTGAAGCTTTCTTT. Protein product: CASSFRGQGDTEAFF.

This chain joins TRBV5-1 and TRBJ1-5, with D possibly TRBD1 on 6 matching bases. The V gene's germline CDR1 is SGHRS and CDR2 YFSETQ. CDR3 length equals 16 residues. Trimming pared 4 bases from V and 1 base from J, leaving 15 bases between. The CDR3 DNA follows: TGCGCCAGCAGCCCTGGAGGCAGGGGAAGCAATCAGCCCCAGCATTTT. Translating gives CASSPGGRGSNQPQHF.

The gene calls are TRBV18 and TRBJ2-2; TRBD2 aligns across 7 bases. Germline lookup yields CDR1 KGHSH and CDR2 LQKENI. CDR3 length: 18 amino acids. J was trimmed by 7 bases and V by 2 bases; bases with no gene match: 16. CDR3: CASSPKFPGLFYGGELFF. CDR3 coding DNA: TGTGCCAGCTCACCAAAGTTCCCGGGACTATTTTACGGCGGGGAGCTGTTTTTT.

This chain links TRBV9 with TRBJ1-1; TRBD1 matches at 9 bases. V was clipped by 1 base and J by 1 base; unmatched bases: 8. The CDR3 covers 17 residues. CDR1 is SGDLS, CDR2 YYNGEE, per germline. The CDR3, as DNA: TGTGCCAGCAGCGTATATGGACAGGGGCGGGCGAACACTGAAGCTTTCTTT. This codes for CASSVYGQGRANTEAFF. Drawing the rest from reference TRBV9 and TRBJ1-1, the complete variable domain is DSGVTQTPKHLITATGQRVTLRCSPRSGDLSVYWYQQSLDQGLQFLIQYYNGEERAKGNILERFSAQQFPDLHSELNLSSLELGDSALYFCASSVYGQGRANTEAFFGQGTRLTVV.